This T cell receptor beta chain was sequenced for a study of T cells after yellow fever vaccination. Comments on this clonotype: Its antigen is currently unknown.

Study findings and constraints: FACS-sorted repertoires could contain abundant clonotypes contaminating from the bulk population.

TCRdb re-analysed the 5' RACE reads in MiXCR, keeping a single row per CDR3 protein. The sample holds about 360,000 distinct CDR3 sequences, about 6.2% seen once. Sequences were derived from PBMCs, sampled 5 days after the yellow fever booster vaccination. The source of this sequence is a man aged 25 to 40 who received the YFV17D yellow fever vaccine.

For the CDR3, the DNA is TGTGCCAGCAGGGGGTCGGGGTGGAAAGAAACCCACGAGCAGTACTTC. Its translation is CASRGSGWKETHEQYF. V and J are TRBV6-2 or TRBV6-3 and TRBJ2-7; TRBD2 might be the D (5 bases). Trimming removed 6 bases at V and 5 bases at J, with 23 bases between. CDR1 and CDR2 from the germline V gene are MNHEY and SVGEGT. The CDR3 consists of 16 residues.